A selection of T cell receptor beta chains follows, all from one sample in a study of CD8 T cells in Susac syndrome. In TCRdb, the immunoSEQ multiplex PCR reads were re-called with MiXCR into one record per CDR3 protein. The sample includes about 300,000 distinct CDR3 sequences, about nine tenths of them seen just once. Input material: CD8+ T cells from PBMCs. Receptors were obtained from a human donor with multiple sclerosis. Both conserved end residues are part of each CDR3. A D gene is named only where the DNA matches it firmly. Some rows have no size entry. The others give once, few or many, or a class for an expanded clone.

CDR3	DNA	size	V	J	D	length
CASSQPRGYSNQPQHF	TGCGCCAGCAGTCAACCGAGGGGGTATAGCAATCAGCCCCAGCATTTT	-	TRBV23-1	TRBJ1-5	-	16
CASSPQVTDTQYF	TGTGCCAGCTCACCACAAGTCACAGATACGCAGTATTTT	-	TRBV18	TRBJ2-3	-	13
CASGLDSNQPQHF	TGTGCCAGCGGTCTGGATAGCAATCAGCCCCAGCATTTT	-	TRBV9	TRBJ1-5	-	13
CASSQRGDWVTDTQYF	TGTGCCAGCAGCCAAAGAGGGGATTGGGTCACAGATACGCAGTATTTT	-	TRBV4-2	TRBJ2-3	-	16
CASSWGGTAIHEQFF	TGTGCCAGCAGTTGGGGTGGGACAGCTATTCATGAGCAGTTCTTC	-	TRBV27	TRBJ2-1	TRBD1	15
CASSLGTGGPNEQYF	TGTGCCAGCAGCTTAGGAACGGGAGGGCCGAACGAGCAGTACTTC	-	TRBV7-8	TRBJ2-7	TRBD2	15
CASSLSPWGGSGANVLTF	TGTGCCAGCAGTTTATCCCCTTGGGGGGGCTCTGGGGCCAACGTCCTGACTTTC	-	TRBV27	TRBJ2-6	TRBD2	18
CATSDSLGRLSSYNEQFF	TGTGCCACCAGTGATTCGCTCGGACGGCTAAGCTCCTACAATGAGCAGTTCTTC	-	TRBV24-1	TRBJ2-1	-	18
CSARDLSVVRQPQHF	TGCAGTGCTAGAGATCTCTCGGTCGTGCGTCAGCCCCAGCATTTT	once	TRBV20-1	TRBJ1-5	-	15
CASSLGEGGGSGYTF	TGTGCCAGCAGCTTAGGGGAAGGGGGCGGGTCTGGCTACACCTTC	-	TRBV7-9	TRBJ1-2	TRBD1	15
CASSLANTDTQYF	TGTGCCAGCAGCTTAGCCAACACAGATACGCAGTATTTT	few	TRBV7-9	TRBJ2-3	-	13
CATLSDSSYNEQFF	TGTGCCACCCTGTCAGATTCCTCCTACAATGAGCAGTTCTTC	-	TRBV15	TRBJ2-1	-	14
CSARLSTYEQYF	TGCAGTGCTAGACTCAGCACCTACGAGCAGTACTTC	-	TRBV20-1	TRBJ2-7	-	12
CASRPGGETQYF	TGTGCCAGCAGGCCGGGGGGGGAGACCCAGTACTTC	-	TRBV12-3/TRBV12-4	TRBJ2-5	TRBD2	12
CAWSRGGEKLFF	TGTGCCTGGAGCCGAGGAGGGGAAAAACTGTTTTTT	-	TRBV30	TRBJ1-4	-	12
CASSPLEGVLRNIQYF	TGTGCCAGCAGCCCCTTGGAGGGAGTTTTGAGGAACATTCAGTACTTC	-	TRBV7-9	TRBJ2-4	-	16
CASSRGGGEQFF	TGCGCCAGCAGCCGGGGCGGGGGGGAGCAGTTCTTC	-	TRBV4-1	TRBJ2-1	TRBD2	12
CSARWGLASYEQYF	TGCAGTGCTAGGTGGGGACTAGCTTCCTACGAGCAGTACTTC	-	TRBV20-1	TRBJ2-7	TRBD2	14
CAWSVSLGRFVNQPQHF	TGTGCCTGGAGTGTATCTCTCGGGAGGTTTGTTAATCAGCCCCAGCATTTT	-	TRBV30	TRBJ1-5	-	17
CATSTPGLAGYEQYF	TGTGCCACCAGCACTCCGGGACTAGCGGGCTACGAGCAGTACTTC	-	TRBV15	TRBJ2-7	TRBD2	15
CATSDNAGWVSETQYF	TGTGCCACCAGTGATAATGCAGGTTGGGTGTCAGAGACCCAGTACTTC	-	TRBV24-1	TRBJ2-5	-	16
CASSMGQEYEQYF	TGTGCCAGTAGTATGGGACAGGAGTACGAGCAGTACTTC	-	TRBV19	TRBJ2-7	TRBD1	13
CSVTGQRGDLLNTEAFF	TGCAGCGTTACGGGACAGAGAGGCGACCTTCTGAACACTGAAGCTTTCTTT	-	TRBV29-1	TRBJ1-1	TRBD1	17
CASSPPPSVSYGYTF	TGTGCCAGCAGCCCCCCCCCGTCCGTTAGCTATGGCTACACCTTC	-	TRBV11-2	TRBJ1-2	-	15
CASSFFGTGQETQYF	TGTGCCAGCAGCTTTTTCGGGACAGGGCAAGAGACCCAGTACTTC	-	TRBV7-9	TRBJ2-5	TRBD1	15
CASSPLQDAIYEQYF	TGTGCCAGCAGCCCCCTGCAGGATGCTATCTACGAGCAGTACTTC	-	TRBV6-2/TRBV6-3	TRBJ2-7	-	15
CASSEGRGNEKLFF	TGTGCCAGCAGTGAAGGGAGGGGTAATGAAAAACTGTTTTTT	-	TRBV6-1	TRBJ1-4	-	14
CASSVGVSGGYEQYF	TGTGCCAGCAGCGTAGGGGTCAGCGGGGGGTACGAGCAGTACTTC	-	TRBV9	TRBJ2-7	TRBD2	15
CASSLSGDYNEQFF	TGCGCCAGCAGCCTGTCGGGGGACTACAATGAGCAGTTCTTC	-	TRBV5-1	TRBJ2-1	-	14
CASSDGTSGYTGELFF	TGTGCCAGCAGCGATGGGACTAGCGGATACACCGGGGAGCTGTTTTTT	-	TRBV7-9	TRBJ2-2	TRBD2	16
CSATSGGAGSYNEQFF	TGCAGTGCAACTAGCGGGGGGGCTGGCTCATACAATGAGCAGTTCTTC	once	TRBV20-1	TRBJ2-1	TRBD2	16
CSVEDEQGIYEQYF	TGCAGCGTTGAAGATGAACAGGGGATCTACGAGCAGTACTTC	-	TRBV29-1	TRBJ2-7	TRBD1	14
CASSLVGLTGELFF	TGTGCCAGCAGCTTAGTCGGACTCACCGGGGAGCTGTTTTTT	-	TRBV7-9	TRBJ2-2	-	14
CASSPFPPTGRDTEAFF	TGTGCCAGCAGCCCCTTTCCCCCGACAGGGCGGGACACTGAAGCTTTCTTT	-	TRBV4-2	TRBJ1-1	TRBD1	17
CASSFLAGTSTDTQYF	TGTGCCAGCAGTTTTCTAGCGGGGACTAGCACAGATACGCAGTATTTT	-	TRBV12-3/TRBV12-4	TRBJ2-3	TRBD2	16
CASSEAGQSHEQYF	TGTGCCAGCAGTGAAGCAGGACAATCCCACGAGCAGTACTTC	-	TRBV2	TRBJ2-7	-	14
CASSFQGLTGELFF	TGCGCCAGCAGCTTTCAGGGACTCACCGGGGAGCTGTTTTTT	-	TRBV5-1	TRBJ2-2	-	14
CASSDSTSGAGTDTQYF	TGTGCCAGCAGTGACTCTACTAGCGGGGCCGGAACAGATACGCAGTATTTT	once	TRBV6-4	TRBJ2-3	TRBD2	17
CASSLMTVDTQYF	TGTGCCAGCAGCTTAATGACTGTAGATACGCAGTATTTT	-	TRBV7-3	TRBJ2-3	-	13
CATSDGNEQYF	TGTGCCACCAGTGATGGGAACGAGCAGTACTTC	-	TRBV24-1	TRBJ2-7	-	11
CSARTSGGYDYNEQFF	TGCAGTGCCAGGACTAGCGGGGGATATGACTACAATGAGCAGTTCTTC	-	TRBV20-1	TRBJ2-1	TRBD2	16
CASSPSTLYEQYF	TGTGCCAGCAGCCCGAGCACCCTATACGAGCAGTACTTC	-	TRBV7-6	TRBJ2-7	-	13
CSARDAHGTGGPTSTDTQYF	TGCAGTGCTAGAGACGCTCACGGGACAGGGGGTCCCACTAGCACAGATACGCAGTATTTT	-	TRBV20-1	TRBJ2-3	TRBD1	20
CASSLGLSGANVLTF	TGTGCCAGCAGCTTAGGGCTGTCTGGGGCCAACGTCCTGACTTTC	-	TRBV13	TRBJ2-6	-	15
CASSIGIPFYEQYF	TGCGCCAGCAGCATTGGTATTCCTTTCTACGAGCAGTACTTC	-	TRBV5-1	TRBJ2-7	-	14
CASSELGLAGKRDNEQFF	TGTGCCAGCAGTGAATTGGGACTAGCGGGAAAGCGAGACAATGAGCAGTTCTTC	-	TRBV25-1	TRBJ2-1	TRBD2	18
CASSQVPAPNTEAFF	TGTGCCAGCAGTCAAGTACCGGCTCCGAACACTGAAGCTTTCTTT	-	TRBV7-9	TRBJ1-1	-	15
CASSFSTETYEQYF	TGTGCCAGCAGTTTCTCGACGGAAACCTACGAGCAGTACTTC	-	TRBV12-3/TRBV12-4	TRBJ2-7	-	14
CASRPTGSNQPQHF	TGTGCCAGCAGGCCGACAGGAAGCAATCAGCCCCAGCATTTT	-	TRBV7-9	TRBJ1-5	-	14
CASSPGGSANLQETQYF	TGCGCCAGCAGCCCGGGTGGCTCGGCTAATTTACAAGAGACCCAGTACTTC	-	TRBV4-3	TRBJ2-5	-	17
CASSEGGGRTLYEQYF	TGTGCCAGCAGTGAAGGGGGTGGGCGTACCCTCTACGAGCAGTACTTC	-	TRBV2	TRBJ2-7	-	16
CASSWGMDQETQYF	TGTGCCAGTAGTTGGGGCATGGACCAAGAGACCCAGTACTTC	-	TRBV19	TRBJ2-5	-	14
CASRGGDSRSTYGYTF	TGTGCCAGCAGAGGCGGGGACAGTCGATCCACCTATGGCTACACCTTC	-	TRBV25-1	TRBJ1-2	TRBD1	16
CASRALTTNYGYTF	TGTGCCAGCAGGGCCCTGACAACTAACTATGGCTACACCTTC	once	TRBV27	TRBJ1-2	-	14
CASSIDRQPQETQYF	TGTGCCAGTAGTATAGATAGGCAGCCCCAAGAGACCCAGTACTTC	-	TRBV19	TRBJ2-5	-	15
CASSLAPGLGYEQFF	TGCGCCAGCAGCTTGGCTCCCGGTCTCGGGTATGAGCAGTTCTTC	-	TRBV5-1	TRBJ2-1	-	15
CASSQTGTSPGTQYF	TGTGCCAGCAGCCAGACCGGGACATCTCCAGGGACCCAGTACTTC	-	TRBV9	TRBJ2-5	-	15
CASSLGTGGIEQYF	TGTGCCAGCAGTTTAGGGACAGGGGGTATCGAGCAGTACTTC	-	TRBV27	TRBJ2-7	TRBD1	14
CASSIEGAYEQYF	TGTGCCAGTAGTATAGAAGGGGCCTACGAGCAGTACTTC	-	TRBV19	TRBJ2-7	-	13